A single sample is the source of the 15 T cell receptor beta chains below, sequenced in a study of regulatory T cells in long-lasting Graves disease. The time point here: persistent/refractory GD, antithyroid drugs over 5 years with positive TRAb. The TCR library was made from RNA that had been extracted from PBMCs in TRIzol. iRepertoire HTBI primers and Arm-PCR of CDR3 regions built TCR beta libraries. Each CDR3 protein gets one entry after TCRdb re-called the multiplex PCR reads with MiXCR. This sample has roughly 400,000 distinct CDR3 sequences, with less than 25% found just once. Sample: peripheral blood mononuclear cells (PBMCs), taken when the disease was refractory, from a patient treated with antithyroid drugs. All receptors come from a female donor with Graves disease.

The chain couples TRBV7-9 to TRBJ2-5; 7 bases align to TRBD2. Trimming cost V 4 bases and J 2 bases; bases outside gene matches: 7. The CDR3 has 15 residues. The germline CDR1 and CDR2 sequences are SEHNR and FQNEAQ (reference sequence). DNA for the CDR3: TGTGCCAGCAGCTCCGTCGGGACTACTCAAGAGACCCAGTACTTC. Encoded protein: CASSSVGTTQETQYF.

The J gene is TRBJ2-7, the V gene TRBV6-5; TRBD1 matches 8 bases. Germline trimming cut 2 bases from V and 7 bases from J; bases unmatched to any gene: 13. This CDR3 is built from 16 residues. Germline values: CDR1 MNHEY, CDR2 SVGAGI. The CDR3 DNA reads TGTGCCAGCAGTTACCATACCAACAGGGGGGTGAAAGAGCAGTACTTC. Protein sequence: CASSYHTNRGVKEQYF.

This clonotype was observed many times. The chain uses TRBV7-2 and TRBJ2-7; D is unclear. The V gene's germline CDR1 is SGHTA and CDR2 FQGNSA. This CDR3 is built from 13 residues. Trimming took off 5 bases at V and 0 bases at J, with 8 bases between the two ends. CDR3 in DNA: TGTGCCAGCAGCCCGACCCTCTCCTACGAGCAGTACTTC. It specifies CASSPTLSYEQYF.

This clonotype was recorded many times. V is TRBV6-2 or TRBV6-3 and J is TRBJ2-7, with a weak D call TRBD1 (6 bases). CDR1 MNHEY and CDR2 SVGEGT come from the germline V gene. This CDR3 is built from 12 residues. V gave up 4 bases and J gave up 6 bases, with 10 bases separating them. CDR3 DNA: TGTGCCAGCAGTTCCACAGGGTCCGAGCAGTACTTC. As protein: CASSSTGSEQYF.

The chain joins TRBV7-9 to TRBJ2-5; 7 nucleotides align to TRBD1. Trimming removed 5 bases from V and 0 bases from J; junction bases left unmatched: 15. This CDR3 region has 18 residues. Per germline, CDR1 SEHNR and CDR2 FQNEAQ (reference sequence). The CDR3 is CASSPPTGRGNDQETQYF. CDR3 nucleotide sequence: TGTGCCAGCAGCCCTCCAACGGGCAGGGGGAACGACCAAGAGACCCAGTACTTC.

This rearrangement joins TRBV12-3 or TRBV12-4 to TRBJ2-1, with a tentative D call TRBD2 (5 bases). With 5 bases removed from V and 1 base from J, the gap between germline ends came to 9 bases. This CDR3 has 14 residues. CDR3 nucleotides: TGTGCCAGCAGTCCCGGGAATTCCTACAATGAGCAGTTCTTC. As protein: CASSPGNSYNEQFF.

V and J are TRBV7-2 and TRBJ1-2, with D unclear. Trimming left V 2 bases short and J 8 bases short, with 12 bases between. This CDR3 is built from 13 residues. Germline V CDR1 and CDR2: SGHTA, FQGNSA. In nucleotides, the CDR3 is TGTGCCAGCAGCTTATGGGAATATAGGGGCTACACCTTC. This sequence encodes CASSLWEYRGYTF.

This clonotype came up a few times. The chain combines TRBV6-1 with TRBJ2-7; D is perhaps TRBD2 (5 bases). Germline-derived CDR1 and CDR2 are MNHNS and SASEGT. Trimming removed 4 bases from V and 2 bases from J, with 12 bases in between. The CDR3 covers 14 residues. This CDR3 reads CASSAGIGPYEQYF. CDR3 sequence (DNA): TGTGCCAGCAGTGCCGGGATAGGACCCTACGAGCAGTACTTC.

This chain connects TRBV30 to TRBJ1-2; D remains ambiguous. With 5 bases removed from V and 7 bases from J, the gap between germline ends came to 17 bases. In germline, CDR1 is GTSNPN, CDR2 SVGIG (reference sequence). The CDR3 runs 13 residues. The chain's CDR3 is CAWARRFGLGYTF. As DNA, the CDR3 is TGTGCCTGGGCACGAAGGTTTGGACTTGGCTACACCTTC.

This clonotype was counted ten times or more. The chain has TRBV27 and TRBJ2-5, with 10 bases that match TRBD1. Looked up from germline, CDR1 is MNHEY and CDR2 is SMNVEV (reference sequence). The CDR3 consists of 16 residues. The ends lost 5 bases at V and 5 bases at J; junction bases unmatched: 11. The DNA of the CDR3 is TGTGCCAGCAGTACGTGGACAGGGGGACGGTGGGAGACCCAGTACTTC. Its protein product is CASSTWTGGRWETQYF.

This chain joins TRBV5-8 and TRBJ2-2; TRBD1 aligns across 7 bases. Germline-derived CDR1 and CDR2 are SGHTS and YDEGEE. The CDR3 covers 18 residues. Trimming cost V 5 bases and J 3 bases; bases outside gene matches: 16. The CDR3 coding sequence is TGTGCCAGCAGAAGATCCCTCTCCTGGACAGGTCACACCGGGGAGCTGTTTTTT. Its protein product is CASRRSLSWTGHTGELFF.

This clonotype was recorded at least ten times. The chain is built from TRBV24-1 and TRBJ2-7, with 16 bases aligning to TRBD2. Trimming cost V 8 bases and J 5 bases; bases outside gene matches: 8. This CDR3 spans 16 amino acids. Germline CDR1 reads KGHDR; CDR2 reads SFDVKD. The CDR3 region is CATIPGTSGRGHEQYF. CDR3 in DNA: TGTGCCACCATCCCCGGGACTAGCGGGAGGGGACACGAGCAGTACTTC.

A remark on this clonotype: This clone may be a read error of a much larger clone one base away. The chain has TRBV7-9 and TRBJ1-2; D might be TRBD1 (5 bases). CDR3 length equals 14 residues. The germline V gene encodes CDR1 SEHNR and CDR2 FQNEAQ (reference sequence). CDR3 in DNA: TGTGCCAGCAGCTCCAGGGCCTCAAGCTATGGCTACATCTTC. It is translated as CASSSRASSYGYIF. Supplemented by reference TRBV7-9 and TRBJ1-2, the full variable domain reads DTGVSQNPRHKITKRGQNVTFRCDPISEHNRLYWYRQTLGQGPEFLTYFQNEAQLEKSRLLSDRFSAERPKGSFSTLEIQRTEQGDSAMYLCASSSRASSYGYIFGSGTRLTVV.

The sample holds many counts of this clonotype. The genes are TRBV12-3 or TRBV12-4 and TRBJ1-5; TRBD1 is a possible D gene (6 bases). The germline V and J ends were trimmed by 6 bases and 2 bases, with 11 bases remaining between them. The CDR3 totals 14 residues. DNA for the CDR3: TGTGCCAGCAGCCCCGCAGGGGGCAATCAGCCCCAGCATTTT. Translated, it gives CASSPAGGNQPQHF.

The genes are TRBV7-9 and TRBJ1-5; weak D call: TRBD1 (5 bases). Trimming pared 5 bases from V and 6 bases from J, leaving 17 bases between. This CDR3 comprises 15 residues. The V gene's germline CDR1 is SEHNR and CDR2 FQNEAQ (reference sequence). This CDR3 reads CASSLTGTDGQPQHF. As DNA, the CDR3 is TGTGCCAGCAGCCTAACCGGGACCGACGGTCAGCCCCAGCATTTT.